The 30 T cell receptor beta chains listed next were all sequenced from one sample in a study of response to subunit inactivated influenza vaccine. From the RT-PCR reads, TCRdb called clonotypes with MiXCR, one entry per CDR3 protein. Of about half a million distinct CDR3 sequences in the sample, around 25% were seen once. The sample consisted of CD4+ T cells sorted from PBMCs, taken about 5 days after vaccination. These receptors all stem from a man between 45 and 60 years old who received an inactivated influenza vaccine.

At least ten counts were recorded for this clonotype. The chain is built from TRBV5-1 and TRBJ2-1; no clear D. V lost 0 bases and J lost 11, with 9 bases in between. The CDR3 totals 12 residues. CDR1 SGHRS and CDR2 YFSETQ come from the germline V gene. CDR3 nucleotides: TGCGCCAGCAGCTTGGACATCCGGCAGCAGTTCTTC. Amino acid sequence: CASSLDIRQQFF.

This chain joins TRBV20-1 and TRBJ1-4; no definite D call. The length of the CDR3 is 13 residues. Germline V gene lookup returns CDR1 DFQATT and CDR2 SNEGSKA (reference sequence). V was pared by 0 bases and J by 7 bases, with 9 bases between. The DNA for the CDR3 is TGCAGTGCTAGAGATTGGAGCGGTGAAAAACTGTTTTTT. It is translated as CSARDWSGEKLFF.

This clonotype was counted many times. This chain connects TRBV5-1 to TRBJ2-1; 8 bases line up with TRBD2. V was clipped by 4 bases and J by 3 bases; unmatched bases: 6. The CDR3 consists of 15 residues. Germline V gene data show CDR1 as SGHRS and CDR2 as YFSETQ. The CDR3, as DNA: TGCGCCAGCAGCCCATCGGCGGGGGGCTACAATGAGCAGTTCTTC. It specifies CASSPSAGGYNEQFF.

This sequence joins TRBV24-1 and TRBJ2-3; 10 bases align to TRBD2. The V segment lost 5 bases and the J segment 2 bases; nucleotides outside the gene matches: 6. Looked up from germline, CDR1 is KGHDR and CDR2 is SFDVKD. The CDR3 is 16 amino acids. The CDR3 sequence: CATSALAGDYTDTQYF. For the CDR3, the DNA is TGTGCCACCAGTGCCCTAGCGGGAGACTACACAGATACGCAGTATTTT.

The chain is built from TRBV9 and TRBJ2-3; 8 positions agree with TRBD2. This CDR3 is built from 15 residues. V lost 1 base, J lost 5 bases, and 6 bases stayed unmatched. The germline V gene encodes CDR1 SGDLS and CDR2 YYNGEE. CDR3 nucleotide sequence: TGTGCCAGCAGCGTATCTGCGGGAGGTGAAGATACGCAGTATTTT. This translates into CASSVSAGGEDTQYF.

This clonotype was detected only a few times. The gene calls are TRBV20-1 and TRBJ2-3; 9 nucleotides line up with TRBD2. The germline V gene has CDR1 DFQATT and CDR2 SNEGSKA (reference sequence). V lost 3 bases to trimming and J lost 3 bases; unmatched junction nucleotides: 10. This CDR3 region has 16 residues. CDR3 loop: CSARNPAGGRTDTQYF. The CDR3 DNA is TGCAGTGCTAGGAACCCGGCGGGAGGGCGGACAGATACGCAGTATTTT.

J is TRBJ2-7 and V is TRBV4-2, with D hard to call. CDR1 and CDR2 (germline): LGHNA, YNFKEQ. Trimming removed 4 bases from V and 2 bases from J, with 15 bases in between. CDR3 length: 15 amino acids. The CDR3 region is CASSPSRFGTYEQYF. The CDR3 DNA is TGTGCCAGCAGCCCGTCCAGATTTGGGACCTACGAGCAGTACTTC.

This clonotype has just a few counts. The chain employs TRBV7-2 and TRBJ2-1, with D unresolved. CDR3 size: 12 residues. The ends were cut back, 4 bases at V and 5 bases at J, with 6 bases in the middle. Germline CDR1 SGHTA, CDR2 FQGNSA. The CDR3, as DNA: TGTGCCAGCAGCTCGGGTCACAATGAGCAGTTCTTC. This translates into CASSSGHNEQFF.

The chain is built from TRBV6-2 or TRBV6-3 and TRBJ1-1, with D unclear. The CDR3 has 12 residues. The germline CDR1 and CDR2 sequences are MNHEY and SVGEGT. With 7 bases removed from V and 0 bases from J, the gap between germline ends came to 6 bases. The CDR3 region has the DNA TGTGCCAGCAACTCATTGAACACTGAAGCTTTCTTT. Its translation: CASNSLNTEAFF.

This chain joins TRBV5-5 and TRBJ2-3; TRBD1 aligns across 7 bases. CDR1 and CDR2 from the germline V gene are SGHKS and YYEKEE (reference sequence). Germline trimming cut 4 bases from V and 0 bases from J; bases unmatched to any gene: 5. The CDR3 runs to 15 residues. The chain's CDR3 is CASSHRTGSTDTQYF. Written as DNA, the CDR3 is TGTGCCAGCAGCCACCGGACAGGAAGCACAGATACGCAGTATTTT.

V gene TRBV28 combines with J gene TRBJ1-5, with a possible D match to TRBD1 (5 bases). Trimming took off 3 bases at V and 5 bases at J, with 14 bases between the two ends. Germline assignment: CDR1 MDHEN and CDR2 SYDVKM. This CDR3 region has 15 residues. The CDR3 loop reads CASSFRGGVYQPQHF. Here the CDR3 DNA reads TGTGCCAGCAGTTTTCGGGGCGGGGTTTATCAGCCCCAGCATTTT.

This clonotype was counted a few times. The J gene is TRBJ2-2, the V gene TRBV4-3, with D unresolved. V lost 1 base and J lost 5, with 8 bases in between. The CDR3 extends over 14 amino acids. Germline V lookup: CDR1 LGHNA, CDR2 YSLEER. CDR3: CASSQVKATGELFF. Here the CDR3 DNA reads TGCGCCAGCAGCCAAGTAAAGGCAACCGGGGAGCTGTTTTTT.

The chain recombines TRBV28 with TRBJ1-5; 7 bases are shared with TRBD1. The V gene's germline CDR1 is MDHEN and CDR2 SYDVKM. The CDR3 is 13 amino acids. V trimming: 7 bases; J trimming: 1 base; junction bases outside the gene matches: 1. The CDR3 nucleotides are TGTGCCAGCACAGGGGGGAGCAATCAGCCCCAGCATTTT. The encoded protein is CASTGGSNQPQHF.

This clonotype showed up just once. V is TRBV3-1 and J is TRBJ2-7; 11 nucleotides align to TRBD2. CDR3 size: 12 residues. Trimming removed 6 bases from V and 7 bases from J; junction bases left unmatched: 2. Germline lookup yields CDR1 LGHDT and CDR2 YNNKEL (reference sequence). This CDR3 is CASSRTSGEQYF. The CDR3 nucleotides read TGTGCCAGCAGTCGGACTAGCGGGGAGCAGTACTTC.

CDR3 coding DNA: TGTGCCAGCAGCCCACAAGGTAGCGGGAATGTCGAGCAGTACTTC. It is translated as CASSPQGSGNVEQYF. The J gene is TRBJ2-7, the V gene TRBV28; 8 nucleotides line up with TRBD2. Germline V lookup: CDR1 MDHEN, CDR2 SYDVKM. With 6 bases clipped from V and 6 bases from J, the junction kept 13 bases outside the gene matches. This CDR3 spans 15 amino acids. Complete variable domain (other parts from reference TRBV28 and TRBJ2-7): DVKVTQSSRYLVKRTGEKVFLECVQDMDHENMFWYRQDPGLGLRLIYFSYDVKMKEKGDIPEGYSVSREKKERFSLILESASTNQTSMYLCASSPQGSGNVEQYFGPGTRLTVT.

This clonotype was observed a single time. CDR3 sequence reads: CASQGTAVYNEQFF. In DNA form, the CDR3 reads TGTGCCAGCCAAGGGACAGCAGTTTACAATGAGCAGTTCTTC. The chain links TRBV2 to TRBJ2-1; 7 positions agree with TRBD1. The V and J ends lost 8 bases and 4 bases, in that order; junction bases with no gene match: 8. Germline assignment: CDR1 SNHLY and CDR2 FYNNEI. The CDR3 totals 14 residues. Filled out from reference TRBV2 and TRBJ2-1, the complete variable domain reads EPEVTQTPSHQVTQMGQEVILRCVPISNHLYFYWYRQILGQKVEFLVSFYNNEISEKSEIFDDQFSVERPDGSNFTLKIRSTKLEDSAMYFCASQGTAVYNEQFFGPGTRLTVL.

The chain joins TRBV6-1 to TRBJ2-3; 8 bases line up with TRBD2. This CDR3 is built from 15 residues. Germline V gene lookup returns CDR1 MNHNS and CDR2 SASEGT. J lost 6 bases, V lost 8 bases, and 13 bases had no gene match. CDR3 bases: TGTGCCAGCCCAAAGCGGGGGACCCAGGATGATACGCAGTATTTT. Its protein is CASPKRGTQDDTQYF.

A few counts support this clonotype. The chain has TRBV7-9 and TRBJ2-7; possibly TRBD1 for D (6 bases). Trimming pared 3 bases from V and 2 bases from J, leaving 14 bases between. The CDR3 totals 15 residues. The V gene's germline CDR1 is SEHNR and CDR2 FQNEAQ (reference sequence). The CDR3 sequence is CASSFASGATYEQYF. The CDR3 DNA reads TGTGCCAGCAGCTTTGCGTCAGGGGCTACCTACGAGCAGTACTTC. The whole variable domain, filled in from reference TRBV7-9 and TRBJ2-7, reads DTGVSQNPRHKITKRGQNVTFRCDPISEHNRLYWYRQTLGQGPEFLTYFQNEAQLEKSRLLSDRFSAERPKGSFSTLEIQRTEQGDSAMYLCASSFASGATYEQYFGPGTRLTVT.

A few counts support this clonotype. The CDR3 DNA reads TGCGCCAGCAGCTTGGTTCGGACAAACTACGAGCAGTACTTC. This sequence encodes CASSLVRTNYEQYF. The rearrangement joins TRBV5-1 to TRBJ2-7; TRBD1 is a possible D gene (5 bases). Trimming pared 0 bases from V and 3 bases from J, leaving 10 bases between. The length of the CDR3 is 14 residues. Per the germline V gene, CDR1 is SGHRS and CDR2 is YFSETQ.

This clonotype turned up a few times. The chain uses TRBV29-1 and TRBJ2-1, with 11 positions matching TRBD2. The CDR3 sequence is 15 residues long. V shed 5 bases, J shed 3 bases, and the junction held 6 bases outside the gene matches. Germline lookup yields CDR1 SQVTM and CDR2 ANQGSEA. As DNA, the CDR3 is TGCAGCGTTCTTCCGGGACTAGCGGACTACAATGAGCAGTTCTTC. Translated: CSVLPGLADYNEQFF.

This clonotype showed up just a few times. As DNA, the CDR3 is TGTGCCAGCAGCTTAGTAAACCAAGAGACCCAGTACTTC. Encoded protein: CASSLVNQETQYF. The rearrangement links TRBV5-6 to TRBJ2-5, with D unresolved. The CDR3 is made up of 13 amino acids. The germline CDR1 and CDR2 sequences are SGHDT and YYEEEE. V lost 2 bases, J lost 0 bases, and 5 bases lay in between.

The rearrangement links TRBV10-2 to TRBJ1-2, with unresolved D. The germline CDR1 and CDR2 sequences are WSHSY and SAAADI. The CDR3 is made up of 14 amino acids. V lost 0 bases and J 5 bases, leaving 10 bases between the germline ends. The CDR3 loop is CASSESLDPYGYTF. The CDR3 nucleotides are TGCGCCAGCAGTGAGTCCCTGGATCCGTATGGCTACACCTTC.

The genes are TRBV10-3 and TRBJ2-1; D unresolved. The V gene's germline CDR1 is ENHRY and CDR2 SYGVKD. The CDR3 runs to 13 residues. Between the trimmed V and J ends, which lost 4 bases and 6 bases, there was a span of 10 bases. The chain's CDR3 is CAISGIAGNEQFF. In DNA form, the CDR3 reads TGTGCCATCAGTGGCATAGCAGGCAATGAGCAGTTCTTC.

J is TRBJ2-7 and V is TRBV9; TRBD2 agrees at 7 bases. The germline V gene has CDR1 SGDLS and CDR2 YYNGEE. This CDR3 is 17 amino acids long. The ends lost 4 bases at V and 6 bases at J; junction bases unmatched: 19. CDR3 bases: TGTGCCAGCAGCCCGGTGGCTAGCGGAGGACCCTTAGGCGAGCAGTACTTC. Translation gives CASSPVASGGPLGEQYF. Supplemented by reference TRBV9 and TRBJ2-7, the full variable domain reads DSGVTQTPKHLITATGQRVTLRCSPRSGDLSVYWYQQSLDQGLQFLIQYYNGEERAKGNILERFSAQQFPDLHSELNLSSLELGDSALYFCASSPVASGGPLGEQYFGPGTRLTVT.

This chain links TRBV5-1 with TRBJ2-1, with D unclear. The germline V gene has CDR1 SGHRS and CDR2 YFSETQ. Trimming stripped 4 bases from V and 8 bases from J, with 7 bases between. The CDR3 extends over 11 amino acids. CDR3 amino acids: CASSVEYEQFF. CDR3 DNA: TGCGCCAGCAGCGTGGAGTATGAGCAGTTCTTC.

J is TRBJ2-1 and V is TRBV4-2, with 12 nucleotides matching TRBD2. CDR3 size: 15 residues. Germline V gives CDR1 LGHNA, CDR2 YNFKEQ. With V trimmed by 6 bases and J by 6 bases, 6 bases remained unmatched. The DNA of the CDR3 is TGTGCCAGCAGTCGGACTAGCGGGATGGGCAATGAGCAGTTCTTC. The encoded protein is CASSRTSGMGNEQFF.

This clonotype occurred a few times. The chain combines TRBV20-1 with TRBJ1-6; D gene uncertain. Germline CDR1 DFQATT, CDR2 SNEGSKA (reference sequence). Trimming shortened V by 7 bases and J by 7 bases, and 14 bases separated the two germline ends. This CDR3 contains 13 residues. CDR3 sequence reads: CSDMLGINSPLHF. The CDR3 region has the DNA TGCAGTGATATGCTGGGGATAAATTCACCCCTCCACTTT.

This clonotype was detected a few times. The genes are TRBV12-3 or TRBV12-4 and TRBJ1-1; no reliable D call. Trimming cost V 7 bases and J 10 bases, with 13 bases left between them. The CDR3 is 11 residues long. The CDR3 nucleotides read TGTGCCAGCATCACATACGGTGGAGCTTTCTTT. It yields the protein CASITYGGAFF.

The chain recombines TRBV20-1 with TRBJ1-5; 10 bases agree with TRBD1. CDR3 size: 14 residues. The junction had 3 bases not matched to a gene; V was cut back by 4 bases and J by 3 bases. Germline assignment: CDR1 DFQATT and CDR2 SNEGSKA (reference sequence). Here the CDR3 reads CSAKTGGNNQPQHF. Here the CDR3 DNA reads TGCAGTGCTAAGACAGGGGGCAACAATCAGCCCCAGCATTTT.

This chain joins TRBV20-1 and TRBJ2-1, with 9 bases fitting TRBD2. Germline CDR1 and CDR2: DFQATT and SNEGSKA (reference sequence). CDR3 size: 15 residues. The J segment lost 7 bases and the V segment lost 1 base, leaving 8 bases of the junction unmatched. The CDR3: CSARALAGTGNEQFF. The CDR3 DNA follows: TGCAGTGCTAGAGCCCTAGCGGGGACGGGGAATGAGCAGTTCTTC.